A selection of T cell receptor beta chains follows, all from one sample in a study of cytomegalovirus exposure and HLA in healthy donors. Profiling relied on immunoSEQ multiplex PCR, and the TCRdb table lists in-frame clones only, not all of them. This table holds some 140,000 clones, under 85% found once. Input material: PBMCs. Every receptor here comes from a man aged 18 to 29 in good health and CMV-seronegative. The CDR3 runs from the conserved cysteine through the conserved F or W. The D gene is left open where the match is weak. Clone size is shown for a subset of rows, as once, few, many or a class of expanded clone.

>.|15|.|TRBJ1-2|TRBV21-1
TGTGCCAGCAGCAAAGACAGGGAAGAGGTCTATGGCTACACCTTC
CASSKDREEVYGYTF
>TRBD1|17|few|TRBJ1-6|TRBV2
TGTGCCAGCAGTGAAGCGACAGGGGGCAACTATAATTCACCCCTCCACTTT
CASSEATGGNYNSPLHF
>.|13|.|TRBJ1-1|TRBV18
TGTGCCAGCTCACCCTCGAGAGACACTGAAGCTTTCTTT
CASSPSRDTEAFF
>.|17|few|TRBJ2-2|TRBV19
TGTGCCAGTAGCACTGGGGTTCAGGGAGGTTACACCGGGGAGCTGTTTTTT
CASSTGVQGGYTGELFF
>TRBD2|17|.|TRBJ2-1|TRBV7-2
TGTGCCAGCAGCCTAAGAGGACTAGCGGGGCGGTACAATGAGCAGTTCTTC
CASSLRGLAGRYNEQFF
>TRBD1|15|.|TRBJ2-3|TRBV2
TGTGCCAGCGGGGCCGGGACAGAAAACACAGATACGCAGTATTTT
CASGAGTENTDTQYF
>.|13|.|TRBJ1-4|TRBV6-6
TGTGCCAGCATCAAGGACTGGAATGAAAAACTGTTTTTT
CASIKDWNEKLFF
>.|14|once|TRBJ1-2|TRBV5-4
TGTGCCAGCAGCTTGGATCGCAGGGACTATGGCTACACCTTC
CASSLDRRDYGYTF
>TRBD1|14|.|TRBJ1-5|TRBV5-5
TGTGCCAGCAGCTCGACAGGGGGCATTCAGCCCCAGCATTTT
CASSSTGGIQPQHF
>.|13|.|TRBJ2-7|TRBV30
TGTGCCTGGAGTCGGCAGGGGGGCTACGAGCAGTACTTC
CAWSRQGGYEQYF
>.|16|few|TRBJ1-1|TRBV30
TGTGCCGGGGCTGGGCAGGCCCGTGTCTCACTTACTGAAGCTTTCTTT
CAGAGQARVSLTEAFF
>TRBD2|17|.|TRBJ2-3|TRBV5-1
TGCGCCAGCAGCTTGTCTAGCGGGGGGGCCGGGTCAGATACGCAGTATTTT
CASSLSSGGAGSDTQYF
>.|19|.|TRBJ2-2|TRBV11-2
TGTGCCAGCAGCACAACACTGGGCGGGGTATATCGTCACACCGGGGAGCTGTTTTTT
CASSTTLGGVYRHTGELFF
>TRBD1|17|.|TRBJ1-6|TRBV5-3
TGTGCCAGAAGCTTGGTCGGAGGGGGCCACTATAATTCACCCCTCCACTTT
CARSLVGGGHYNSPLHF
>.|16|.|TRBJ1-5|TRBV27
TGTGCCAGCAGTCCGCTGTCGACAGGATACAATCAGCCCCAGCATTTT
CASSPLSTGYNQPQHF
>.|16|few|TRBJ2-7|TRBV19
TGTGCCAGTAGTATTTTCGAGCAGAAGGCGGCATACGAGCAGTACTTC
CASSIFEQKAAYEQYF
>.|13|.|TRBJ2-7|TRBV29-1
TGCAGCGTCGCCGAACAGGTCTCCTACGAGCAGTACTTC
CSVAEQVSYEQYF
>TRBD1|15|.|TRBJ1-4|TRBV6-5
TGTGCCAGCTTCCCGCGACAGGGTGCGCGTGAAAAACTGTTTTTT
CASFPRQGAREKLFF
>TRBD2|19|.|TRBJ2-4|TRBV6-1
TGTGCCAGCAGTGAGCGGGCCCCTAGCGGGGGGGCTTCCAAAAACATTCAGTACTTC
CASSERAPSGGASKNIQYF
>.|14|.|TRBJ1-3|TRBV7-2
TGTGCCAGCACTCTATGGGGGGCTGGAAACACCATATATTTT
CASTLWGAGNTIYF
>.|14|.|TRBJ2-2|TRBV5-4
TGTGCCAGCAGCTTAACCAGGGAAGCCGGGGAGCTGTTTTTT
CASSLTREAGELFF
>TRBD1|15|.|TRBJ2-4|TRBV6-5
TGTGCCAGCAGTCACCGGGGACAGGCCAAAAACAGTCAGTACTTC
CASSHRGQAKNSQYF
>TRBD1|13|.|TRBJ2-2|TRBV30
TGTGCCTGGACTCAGGGGGCCACCGGGGAGCTGTTTTTT
CAWTQGATGELFF
>.|14|.|TRBJ1-6|TRBV11-2
TGTGCCAGCAGCGTCACCGGGCCCAGGGGTGGCCTCCACTTT
CASSVTGPRGGLHF
>TRBD1|15|.|TRBJ2-2|TRBV6-5
TGTGCCAGCACCCTGGACAGGGTCACCCCCGGGGAGCTGTTTTTT
CASTLDRVTPGELFF
>.|15|.|TRBJ1-5|TRBV2
TGTGCCAGCAACCGCGACCTAACGGGGGTACAGCCCCAGCATTTT
CASNRDLTGVQPQHF
>.|14|.|TRBJ2-7|TRBV6-5
TGTGCCAGCAGTCGCAGCTACAGGAACTACGAGCAGTACTTC
CASSRSYRNYEQYF
>TRBD2|15|.|TRBJ2-3|TRBV9
TGTGCCAGCAGCGGTAGCGGGAGTCCAGGTAATACGCAGTATTTT
CASSGSGSPGNTQYF
>.|13|few|TRBJ2-3|TRBV5-1
TGCGCCAGCAGCTGGTCAAGCTCAGATACGCAGTATTTT
CASSWSSSDTQYF
>.|15|.|TRBJ2-7|TRBV7-8
TGTGCCAGCAGCTTCCGGGGTGCCGTGGGCTACGAGCAGTACTTC
CASSFRGAVGYEQYF
>.|14|few|TRBJ1-2|TRBV5-4
TGTGCCAGCAGCGACAGGCCATCGGGTGGAGGCTACACCTTC
CASSDRPSGGGYTF
>.|15|.|TRBJ2-2|TRBV19
TGTGCCAGTAGTTTCGGGGAAACGAACACCGGGGAGCTGTTTTTT
CASSFGETNTGELFF
>TRBD2|16|once|TRBJ2-7|TRBV6-5
TGTGCCAGCAGTTACCTTGGGACTAGCAAACTATACGAGCAGTACTTC
CASSYLGTSKLYEQYF
>TRBD1|13|.|TRBJ1-2|TRBV7-2
TGTGCCAGCAGGAGAGAGACAGGGGACAGCTACACCTTC
CASRRETGDSYTF
>TRBD2|15|.|TRBJ2-3|TRBV14
TGTGCCAGCAGCAAGCCGGGACTAGCGATGGATACGCAGTATTTT
CASSKPGLAMDTQYF
>TRBD1|15|.|TRBJ2-2|TRBV7-2
TGTGCCAGCAGCTTGGGGACAGTGAACACCGGGGAGCTGTTTTTT
CASSLGTVNTGELFF
>.|18|.|TRBJ1-1|TRBV4-1
TGCGCCAGCAGCCAAAGAGTTTCCAGGGTGGACAGCAACACTGAAGCTTTCTTT
CASSQRVSRVDSNTEAFF
>.|14|.|TRBJ1-1|TRBV7-9
TGTGCCAGCAGCTTCGGAGTTCCGAACACTGAAGCTTTCTTT
CASSFGVPNTEAFF
>.|13|.|TRBJ2-2|TRBV2
TGTGCCAGTGAATGGGGGCGCGACGGGGAGCTGTTTTTT
CASEWGRDGELFF
>TRBD2|17|.|TRBJ2-1|TRBV27
TGTGCCAGCAGGGGACTAGCGGGGGGAGGCTCCTACAATGAGCAGTTCTTC
CASRGLAGGGSYNEQFF
>.|17|.|TRBJ1-5|TRBV18
TGTGCCAGCTCACCTCAAGTACCGGACAGACGGCATCAGCCCCAGCATTTT
CASSPQVPDRRHQPQHF
>.|13|few|TRBJ1-4|TRBV9
TGTGCCAGCAGCGTAGGAGGGAATGAAAAACTGTTTTTT
CASSVGGNEKLFF
>.|14|.|TRBJ1-2|TRBV19
TGTGCCAGTAGTACTCACCGGGACTCTCAAGGCTACACCTTC
CASSTHRDSQGYTF
>TRBD1|16|once|TRBJ1-5|TRBV28
TGTGCCAGCACCAATCCCACAGGGGGCCTCAATCAGCCCCAGCATTTT
CASTNPTGGLNQPQHF
>.|15|.|TRBJ2-4|TRBV7-9
TGTGCCAGCAGCGGCGGGACAGACACCAAAAACATTCAGTACTTC
CASSGGTDTKNIQYF
>TRBD2|15|.|TRBJ2-3|TRBV7-9
TGTGCCAGCAGCTCACTAGCGGCAAGCACAGATACGCAGTATTTT
CASSSLAASTDTQYF
>.|12|.|TRBJ2-3|TRBV2
TGTGCCAGCAGTGAGATTGCGGATACGCAGTATTTT
CASSEIADTQYF
>TRBD2|16|.|TRBJ2-1|TRBV19
TGTGCCAGTAGTATAGCCGGACTAGCGGGGGGGCAGGAGCAGTTCTTC
CASSIAGLAGGQEQFF
>.|14|.|TRBJ2-7|TRBV7-9
TGTGCCAGCAGCTCCCGGGACAAAACCTACGAGCAGTACTTC
CASSSRDKTYEQYF
>.|15|.|TRBJ1-3|TRBV19
TGTGCCAGTAGTAACAGGAAGAACTCTGGAAACACCATATATTTT
CASSNRKNSGNTIYF
>.|16|few|TRBJ2-4|TRBV27
TGTGCCAGCAGTATGGGGGGGCTATGGTCCAAAAACATTCAGTACTTC
CASSMGGLWSKNIQYF